Listed here is a single TCR beta chain. This sample was taken from a study of blood T cells in healthy people across ages. A sample-barcoded 5' primer and a J-beta primer mix were used in a second PCR of roughly 6 to 11 cycles. TCRdb recomputed calls from the 5' RACE reads with MiXCR, one row per CDR3 protein. The sample holds 1.5 million to 2 million distinct CDR3 sequences, approximately 50% seen once. This TCR came from a woman aged 40 to 50 in good health. Material for sequencing was blood.

The CDR3 DNA reads as TGCAGCGTCGCAGGGAAGGTGTCCTACAATGAGCAGTACTTC. Translating gives CSVAGKVSYNEQYF. This rearrangement joins TRBV29-1 to TRBJ2-1, with D possibly being TRBD1 (5 bases). The DNA end is more similar to TRBJ2-7, so the J call may be wrong. The CDR3 has 14 amino acids. Germline assignment: CDR1 SQVTM and CDR2 ANQGSEA.